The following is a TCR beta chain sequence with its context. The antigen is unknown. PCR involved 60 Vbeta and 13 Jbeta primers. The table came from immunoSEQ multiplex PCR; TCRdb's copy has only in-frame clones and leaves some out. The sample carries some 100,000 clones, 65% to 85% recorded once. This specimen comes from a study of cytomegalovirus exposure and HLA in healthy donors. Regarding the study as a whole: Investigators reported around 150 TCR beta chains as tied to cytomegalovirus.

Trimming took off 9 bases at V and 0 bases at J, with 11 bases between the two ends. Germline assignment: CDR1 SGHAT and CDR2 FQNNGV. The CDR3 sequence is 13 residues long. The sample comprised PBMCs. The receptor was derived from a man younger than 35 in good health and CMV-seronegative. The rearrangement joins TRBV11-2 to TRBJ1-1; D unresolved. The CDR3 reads CASRGLLNTEAFF. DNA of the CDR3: TGTGCCAGTCGCGGACTTCTGAACACTGAAGCTTTCTTT.